This T cell receptor (beta chain) is from a study of blood T cell repertoires in COVID-19. J gave up 2 bases and V 7 bases, and 5 bases lay outside the gene matches. The CDR3 length is 14 residues. Germline V CDR1 and CDR2: LNHDA, SQIVND (reference sequence). Sequencing was performed with immunoSEQ multiplex PCR; in TCRdb, only in-frame clones are kept and a portion is missing. The table has some 140,000 clones, more than 80% seen once; the top ten hold approximately 0.55%. Sequenced sample: peripheral blood. This TCR was recovered from a man between 45 and 60 years old with acute or convalescent COVID-19. This sequence joins TRBV19 and TRBJ2-7, with 10 nucleotides matching TRBD1. DNA of the CDR3: TGTGCCAGTATGGACGGACAGGGGGCCTACGAGCAGTACTTC. This sequence encodes CASMDGQGAYEQYF.